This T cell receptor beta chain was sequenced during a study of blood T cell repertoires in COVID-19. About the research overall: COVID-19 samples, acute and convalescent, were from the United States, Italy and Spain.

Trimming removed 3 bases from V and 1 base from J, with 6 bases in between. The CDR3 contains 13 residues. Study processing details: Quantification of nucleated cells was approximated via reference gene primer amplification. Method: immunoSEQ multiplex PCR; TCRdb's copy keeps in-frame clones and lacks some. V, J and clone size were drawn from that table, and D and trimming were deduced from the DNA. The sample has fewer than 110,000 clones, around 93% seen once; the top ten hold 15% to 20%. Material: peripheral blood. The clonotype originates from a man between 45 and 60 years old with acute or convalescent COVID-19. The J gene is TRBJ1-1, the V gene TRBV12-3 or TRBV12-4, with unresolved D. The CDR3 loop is CASSLRGNTEAFF. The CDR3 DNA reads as TGTGCCAGCAGTTTGCGGGGGAACACTGAAGCTTTCTTT.